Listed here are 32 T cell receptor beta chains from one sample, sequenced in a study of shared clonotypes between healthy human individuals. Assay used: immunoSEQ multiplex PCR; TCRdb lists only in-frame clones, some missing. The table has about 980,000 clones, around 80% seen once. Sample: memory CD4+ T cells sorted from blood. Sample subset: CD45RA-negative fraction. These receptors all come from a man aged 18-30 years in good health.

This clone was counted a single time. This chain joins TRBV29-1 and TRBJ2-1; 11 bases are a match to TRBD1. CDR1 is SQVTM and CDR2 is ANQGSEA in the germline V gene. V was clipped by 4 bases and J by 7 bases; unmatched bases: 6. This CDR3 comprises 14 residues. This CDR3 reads CSVVWTGGLNEQFF. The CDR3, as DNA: TGCAGCGTTGTTTGGACAGGGGGCCTAAATGAGCAGTTCTTC.

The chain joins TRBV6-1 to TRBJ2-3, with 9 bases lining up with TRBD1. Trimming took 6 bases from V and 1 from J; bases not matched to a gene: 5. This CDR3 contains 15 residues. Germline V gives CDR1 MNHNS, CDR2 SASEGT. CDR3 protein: CASREGQGRTDTQYF. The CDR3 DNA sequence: TGTGCCAGCAGAGAGGGACAGGGCCGCACAGATACGCAGTATTTT.

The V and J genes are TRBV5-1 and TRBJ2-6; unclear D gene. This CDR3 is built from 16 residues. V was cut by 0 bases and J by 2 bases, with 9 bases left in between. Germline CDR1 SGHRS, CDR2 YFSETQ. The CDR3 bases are TGCGCCAGCAGCTTGGACAGTCCGCCTGGGGCCAACGTCCTGACTTTC. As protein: CASSLDSPPGANVLTF.

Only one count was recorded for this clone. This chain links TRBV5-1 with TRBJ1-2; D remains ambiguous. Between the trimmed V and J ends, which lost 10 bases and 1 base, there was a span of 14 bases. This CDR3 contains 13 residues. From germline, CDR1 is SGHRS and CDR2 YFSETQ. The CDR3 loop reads CASSTENNYGYTF. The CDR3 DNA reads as TGCGCCTCGTCCACGGAAAATAACTATGGCTACACCTTC.

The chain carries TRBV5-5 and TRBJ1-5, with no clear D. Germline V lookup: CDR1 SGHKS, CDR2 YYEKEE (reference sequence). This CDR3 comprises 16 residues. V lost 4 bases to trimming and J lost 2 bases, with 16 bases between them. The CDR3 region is CASSPDPAGGNQPQHF. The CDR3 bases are TGTGCCAGCAGCCCAGACCCCGCGGGAGGCAATCAGCCCCAGCATTTT.

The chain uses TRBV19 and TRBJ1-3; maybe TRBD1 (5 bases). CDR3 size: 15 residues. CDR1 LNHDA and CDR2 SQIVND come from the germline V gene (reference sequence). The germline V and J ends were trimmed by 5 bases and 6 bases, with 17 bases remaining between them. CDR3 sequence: CASSANWGIANTIYF. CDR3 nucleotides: TGTGCCAGTAGTGCTAATTGGGGGATCGCAAACACCATATATTTT. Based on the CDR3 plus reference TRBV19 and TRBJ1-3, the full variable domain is DGGITQSPKYLFRKEGQNVTLSCEQNLNHDAMYWYRQDPGQGLRLIYYSQIVNDFQKGDIAEGYSVSREKKESFPLTVTSAQKNPTAFYLCASSANWGIANTIYFGEGSWLTVV.

This CDR3 reads CASTRGNSPLHF. CDR3 nucleotides: TGTGCCAGCACGCGAGGAAATTCACCCCTCCACTTT. The chain employs TRBV6-1 and TRBJ1-6; the D is unclear. V dropped 7 bases and J dropped 7 bases, with 8 bases sitting between them. The CDR3 consists of 12 residues. Germline CDR1 reads MNHNS; CDR2 reads SASEGT.

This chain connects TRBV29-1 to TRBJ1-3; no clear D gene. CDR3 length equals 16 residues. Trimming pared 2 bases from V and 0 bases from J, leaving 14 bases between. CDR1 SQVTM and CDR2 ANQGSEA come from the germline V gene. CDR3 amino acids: CSVELSDASSGNTIYF. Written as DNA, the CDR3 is TGCAGCGTTGAATTATCGGACGCAAGCTCTGGAAACACCATATATTTT.

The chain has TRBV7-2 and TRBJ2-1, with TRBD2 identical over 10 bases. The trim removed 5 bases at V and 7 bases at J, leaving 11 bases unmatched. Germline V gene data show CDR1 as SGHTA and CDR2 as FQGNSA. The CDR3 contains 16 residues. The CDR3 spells CASSPQQLAGKNEQFF. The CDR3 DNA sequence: TGTGCCAGCAGCCCCCAACAACTAGCGGGGAAGAATGAGCAGTTCTTC. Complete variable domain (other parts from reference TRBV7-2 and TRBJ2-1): GAGVSQSPSNKVTEKGKDVELRCDPISGHTALYWYRQSLGQGLEFLIYFQGNSAPDKSGLPSDRFSAERTGGSVSTLTIQRTQQEDSAVYLCASSPQQLAGKNEQFFGPGTRLTVL.

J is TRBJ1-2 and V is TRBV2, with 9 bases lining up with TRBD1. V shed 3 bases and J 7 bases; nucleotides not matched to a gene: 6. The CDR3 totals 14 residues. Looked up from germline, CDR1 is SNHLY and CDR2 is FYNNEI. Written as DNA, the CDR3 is TGTGCCAGCAGTGATAGGGACAGGGTGTCTGGCTACACCTTC. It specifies CASSDRDRVSGYTF.

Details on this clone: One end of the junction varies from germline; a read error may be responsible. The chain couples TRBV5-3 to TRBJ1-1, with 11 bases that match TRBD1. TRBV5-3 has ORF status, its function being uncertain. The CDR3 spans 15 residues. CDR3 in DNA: TGCGCCAGCAGCTGGCCGGGACAGGGGGTCACTGAAGCTTTCTTT. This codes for CASSWPGQGVTEAFF.

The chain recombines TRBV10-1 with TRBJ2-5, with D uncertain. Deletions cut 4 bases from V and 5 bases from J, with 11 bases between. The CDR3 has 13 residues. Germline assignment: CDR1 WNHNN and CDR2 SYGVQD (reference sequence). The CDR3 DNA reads TGCGCCAGCAGTGCACAGCTTGGTGAGACCCAGTACTTC. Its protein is CASSAQLGETQYF.

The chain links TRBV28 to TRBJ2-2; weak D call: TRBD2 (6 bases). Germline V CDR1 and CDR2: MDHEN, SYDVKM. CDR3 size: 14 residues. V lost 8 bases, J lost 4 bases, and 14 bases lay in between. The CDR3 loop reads CASQGGGFTGELFF. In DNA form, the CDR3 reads TGTGCCAGCCAAGGAGGAGGGTTCACCGGGGAGCTGTTTTTT.

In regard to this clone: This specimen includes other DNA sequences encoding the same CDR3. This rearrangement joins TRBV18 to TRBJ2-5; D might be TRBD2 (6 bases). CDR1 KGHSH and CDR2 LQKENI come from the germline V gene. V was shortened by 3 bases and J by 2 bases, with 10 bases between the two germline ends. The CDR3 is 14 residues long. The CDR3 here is CASSPLGLQETQYF. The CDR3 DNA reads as TGTGCCAGCTCACCCCTGGGACTTCAAGAGACCCAGTACTTC. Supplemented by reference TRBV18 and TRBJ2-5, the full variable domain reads NAGVMQNPRHLVRRRGQEARLRCSPMKGHSHVYWYRQLPEEGLKFMVYLQKENIIDESGMPKERFSAEFPKEGPSILRIQQVVRGDSAAYFCASSPLGLQETQYFGPGTRLLVL.

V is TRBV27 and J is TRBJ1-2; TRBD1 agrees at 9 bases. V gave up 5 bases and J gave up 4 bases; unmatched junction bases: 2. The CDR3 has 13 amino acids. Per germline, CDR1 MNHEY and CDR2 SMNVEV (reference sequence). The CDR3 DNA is TGTGCCAGCAGTGTGACAGGGGGCTATGGCTACACCTTC. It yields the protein CASSVTGGYGYTF.

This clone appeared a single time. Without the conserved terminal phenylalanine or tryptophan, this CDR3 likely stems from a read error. For the CDR3, the DNA is TGCGCCAGCGGCAGAGCTGAAGCTTTCCTT. Its protein is CASGRAEAFL. The genes are TRBV10-2 and TRBJ1-1; D is uncertain. The CDR3 totals 10 residues. Trimming stripped 8 bases from V and 6 bases from J, with 7 bases between. The germline V gene has CDR1 WSHSY and CDR2 SAAADI.

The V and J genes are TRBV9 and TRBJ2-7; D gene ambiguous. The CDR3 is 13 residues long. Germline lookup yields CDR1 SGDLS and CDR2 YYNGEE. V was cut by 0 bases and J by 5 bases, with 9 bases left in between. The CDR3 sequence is CASSVDQSNEQYF. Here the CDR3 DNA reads TGTGCCAGCAGCGTAGATCAGTCAAACGAGCAGTACTTC.

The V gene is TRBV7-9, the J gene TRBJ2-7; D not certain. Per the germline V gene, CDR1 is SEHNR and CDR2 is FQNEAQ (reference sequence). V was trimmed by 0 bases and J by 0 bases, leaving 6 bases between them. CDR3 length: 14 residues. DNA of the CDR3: TGTGCCAGCAGCTTAGCGGGGAACTCCTACGAGCAGTACTTC. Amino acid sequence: CASSLAGNSYEQYF.

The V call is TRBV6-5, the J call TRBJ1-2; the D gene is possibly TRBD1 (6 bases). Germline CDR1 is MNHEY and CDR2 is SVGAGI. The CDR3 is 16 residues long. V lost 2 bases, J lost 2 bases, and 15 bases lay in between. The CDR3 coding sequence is TGTGCCAGCAGTTACCTTCCGCTGGGGGCAAACTATGGCTACACCTTC. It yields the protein CASSYLPLGANYGYTF.

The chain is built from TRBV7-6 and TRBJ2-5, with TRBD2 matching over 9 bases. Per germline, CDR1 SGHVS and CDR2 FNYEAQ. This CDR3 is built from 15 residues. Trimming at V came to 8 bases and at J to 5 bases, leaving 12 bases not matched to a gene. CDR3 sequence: CASVSAGGPGETQYF. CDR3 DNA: TGTGCCAGCGTATCGGCGGGAGGGCCCGGGGAGACCCAGTACTTC.

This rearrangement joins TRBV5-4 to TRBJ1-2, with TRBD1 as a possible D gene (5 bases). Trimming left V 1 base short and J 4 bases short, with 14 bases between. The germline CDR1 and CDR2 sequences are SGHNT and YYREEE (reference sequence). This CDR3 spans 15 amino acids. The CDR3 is CASSLFGRDSYGYTF. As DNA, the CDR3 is TGTGCCAGCAGCTTGTTTGGCAGGGATTCCTATGGCTACACCTTC. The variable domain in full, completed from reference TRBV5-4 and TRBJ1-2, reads ETGVTQSPTHLIKTRGQQVTLRCSSQSGHNTVSWYQQALGQGPQFIFQYYREEENGRGNFPPRFSGLQFPNYSSELNVNALELDDSALYLCASSLFGRDSYGYTFGSGTRLTVV.

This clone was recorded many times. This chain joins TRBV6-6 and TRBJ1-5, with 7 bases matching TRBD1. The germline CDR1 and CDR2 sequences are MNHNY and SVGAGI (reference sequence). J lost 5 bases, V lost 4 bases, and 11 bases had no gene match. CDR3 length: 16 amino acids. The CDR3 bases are TGTGCCAGCAGTTCCATGACAGGGTTAGACCATCAGCCCCAGCATTTT. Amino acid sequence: CASSSMTGLDHQPQHF.

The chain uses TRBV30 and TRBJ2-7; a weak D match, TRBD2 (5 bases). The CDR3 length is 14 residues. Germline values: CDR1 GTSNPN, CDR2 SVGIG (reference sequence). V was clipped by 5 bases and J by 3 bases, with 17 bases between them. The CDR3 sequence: CAWDRRGRGYEQYF. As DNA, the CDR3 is TGTGCCTGGGACCGGAGAGGGAGAGGCTACGAGCAGTACTTC. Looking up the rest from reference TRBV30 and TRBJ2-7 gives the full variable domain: SQTIHQWPATLVQPVGSPLSLECTVEGTSNPNLYWYRQAAGRGLQLLFYSVGIGQISSEVPQNLSASRPQDRQFILSSKKLLLSDSGFYLCAWDRRGRGYEQYFGPGTRLTVT.

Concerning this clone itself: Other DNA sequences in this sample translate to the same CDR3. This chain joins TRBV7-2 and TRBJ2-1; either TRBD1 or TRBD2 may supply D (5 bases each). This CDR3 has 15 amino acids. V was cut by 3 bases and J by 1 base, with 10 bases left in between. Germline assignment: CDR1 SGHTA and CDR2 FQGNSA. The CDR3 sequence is CASSLSWGSYNEQFF. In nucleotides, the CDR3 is TGTGCCAGCAGCTTGTCTTGGGGGTCCTACAATGAGCAGTTCTTC.

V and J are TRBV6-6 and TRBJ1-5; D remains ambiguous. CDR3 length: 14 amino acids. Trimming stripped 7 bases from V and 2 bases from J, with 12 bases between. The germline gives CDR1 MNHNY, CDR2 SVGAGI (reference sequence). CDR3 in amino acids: CASTPGVGNQPQHF. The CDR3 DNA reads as TGTGCCAGCACTCCGGGAGTCGGCAATCAGCCCCAGCATTTT.

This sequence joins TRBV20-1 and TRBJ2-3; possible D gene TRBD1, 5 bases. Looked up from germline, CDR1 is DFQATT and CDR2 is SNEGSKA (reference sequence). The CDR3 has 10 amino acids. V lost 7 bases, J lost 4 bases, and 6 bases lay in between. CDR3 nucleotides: TGCAGTGGGGGCCCAGATACGCAGTATTTT. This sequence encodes CSGGPDTQYF.

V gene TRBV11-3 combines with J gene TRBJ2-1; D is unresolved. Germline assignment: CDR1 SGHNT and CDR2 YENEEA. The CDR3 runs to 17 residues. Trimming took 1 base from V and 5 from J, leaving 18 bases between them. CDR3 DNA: TGTGCCAGCAGCTTAGGAACGGTGACAACCAGGAACAATGAGCAGTTCTTC. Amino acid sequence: CASSLGTVTTRNNEQFF.

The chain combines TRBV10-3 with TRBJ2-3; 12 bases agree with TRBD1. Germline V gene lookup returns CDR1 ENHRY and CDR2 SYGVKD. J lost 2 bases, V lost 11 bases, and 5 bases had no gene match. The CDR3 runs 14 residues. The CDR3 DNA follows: TGTGCCGCCCGGGACAGGGGGCCCACAGATACGCAGTATTTT. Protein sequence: CAARDRGPTDTQYF.

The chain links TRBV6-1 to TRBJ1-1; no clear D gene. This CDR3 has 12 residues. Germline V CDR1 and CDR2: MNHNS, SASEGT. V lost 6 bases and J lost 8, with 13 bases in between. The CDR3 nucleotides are TGTGCCAGCAGGAGAACTTCCGGCGAAGCTTTCTTT. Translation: CASRRTSGEAFF.

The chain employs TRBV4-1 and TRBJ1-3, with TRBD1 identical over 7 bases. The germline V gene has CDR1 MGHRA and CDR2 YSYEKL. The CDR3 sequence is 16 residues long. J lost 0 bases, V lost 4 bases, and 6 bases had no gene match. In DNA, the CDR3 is TGCGCCAGCAGCCCGGACAGGTCAGGCTCTGGAAACACCATATATTTT. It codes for CASSPDRSGSGNTIYF.

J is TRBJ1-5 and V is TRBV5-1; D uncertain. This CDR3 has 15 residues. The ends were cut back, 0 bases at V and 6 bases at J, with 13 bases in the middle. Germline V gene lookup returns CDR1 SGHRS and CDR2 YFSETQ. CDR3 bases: TGCGCCAGCAGCTTGGAAGGGAGGGAAGGTCAGCCCCAGCATTTT. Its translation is CASSLEGREGQPQHF.

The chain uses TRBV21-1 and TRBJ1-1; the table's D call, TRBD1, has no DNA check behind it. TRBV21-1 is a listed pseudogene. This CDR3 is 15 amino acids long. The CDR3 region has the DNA TGTGCCAGCAGCAAAGAATCAGGATCGAACACTGAAGCTTTCTTT. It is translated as CASSKESGSNTEAFF.